These T cell receptor beta chains were read from a single sample in a study of shared clonotypes between healthy human individuals. This table comes from immunoSEQ multiplex PCR, and its TCRdb copy is limited to in-frame clones, with some not included. The repertoire holds some 2 million clones, with around 96% as singletons. Sequenced material: naive CD8+ T cells sorted from blood. These receptors were taken from a man between 18 and 35 years old in good health. CDR3s include the opening cysteine and the closing phenylalanine or tryptophan. A D gene is named only where the DNA matches it firmly. Clone sizes are given selectively: once, few, many, or a class where the clone is expanded.

D,size,J,V,length,CDR3,DNA
-,-,TRBJ1-5,TRBV5-5,15,CASGVGGYSNQPQHF,TGTGCCAGCGGGGTAGGAGGTTATAGCAATCAGCCCCAGCATTTT
-,-,TRBJ2-7,TRBV6-1,13,CASLDRISYEQYF,TGTGCCAGCCTCGACAGGATCTCCTACGAGCAGTACTTC
TRBD1,-,TRBJ2-7,TRBV5-5,14,CASSSGQGQHEQYF,TGTGCCAGCAGCTCGGGACAGGGGCAACACGAGCAGTACTTC
TRBD2,-,TRBJ2-5,TRBV2,17,CASSEFGSAGGQETQYF,TGTGCCAGCAGTGAATTCGGGTCAGCGGGGGGACAAGAGACCCAGTACTTC
TRBD2,-,TRBJ2-3,TRBV7-3,16,CASSELAGGSTDTQYF,TGTGCCAGCAGCGAACTAGCGGGGGGGAGCACAGATACGCAGTATTTT
-,once,TRBJ2-7,TRBV10-3,14,CAISEIGTVYEQYF,TGTGCCATCAGTGAGATCGGGACGGTCTACGAGCAGTACTTC
-,few,TRBJ1-1,TRBV6-1,12,CASSAAGTEAFF,TGTGCCAGCAGTGCTGCAGGGACTGAAGCTTTCTTT
-,-,TRBJ2-7,TRBV29-1,14,CSVLGGTSSYEQYF,TGCAGCGTTCTCGGAGGTACTAGCTCCTACGAGCAGTACTTC
TRBD2,-,TRBJ2-5,TRBV6-1,16,CASSDSGGAVTETQYF,TGTGCCAGCAGTGATAGCGGGGGGGCAGTCACAGAGACCCAGTACTTC
-,-,TRBJ2-7,TRBV5-1,13,CASSFDGPYEQYF,TGCGCCAGCAGCTTCGACGGCCCCTACGAGCAGTACTTC
-,-,TRBJ1-5,TRBV7-8,12,CASSLEGSVRHF,TGTGCCAGCAGCTTAGAAGGATCCGTCCGGCATTTT
TRBD2,-,TRBJ2-7,TRBV29-1,16,CSVEEVTLAGFYEQYF,TGCAGCGTTGAAGAGGTAACACTAGCGGGATTCTACGAGCAGTACTTC
-,-,TRBJ2-7,TRBV7-8,14,CASSFQDLTYEQYF,TGTGCCAGCAGCTTTCAGGACTTAACCTACGAGCAGTACTTC
-,-,TRBJ1-1,TRBV4-1,15,CASSPEGGLNTEAFF,TGCGCCAGCAGCCCAGAAGGGGGGCTGAACACTGAAGCTTTCTTT
-,once,TRBJ2-7,TRBV6-1,14,CASRTPGLSYEQYF,TGTGCCAGCAGGACTCCGGGACTTTCCTACGAGCAGTACTTC
-,-,TRBJ2-1,TRBV4-3,18,CASSQVITGSSEDNEQFF,TGCGCCAGCAGCCAAGTCATCACCGGGTCATCTGAGGACAATGAGCAGTTCTTC
-,-,TRBJ2-7,TRBV10-1,15,CASSETRASSYEQYF,TGCGCCAGCAGTGAGACCAGGGCAAGCTCCTACGAGCAGTACTTC
-,-,TRBJ2-1,TRBV27,15,CASSLRPGSYNEQFF,TGTGCCAGCAGTCTCAGGCCGGGGTCTTACAATGAGCAGTTCTTC
-,-,TRBJ1-1,TRBV19,12,CASMSWGTEAFF,TGTGCCAGTATGTCATGGGGCACTGAAGCTTTCTTT
TRBD1,-,TRBJ2-7,TRBV28,15,CASSPRDRGPYEQYF,TGTGCCAGCAGTCCCCGGGACAGGGGGCCCTACGAGCAGTACTTC
TRBD2,-,TRBJ2-1,TRBV9,15,CASSVSGGSYYEQFF,TGTGCCAGCAGCGTATCTGGCGGGAGTTATTATGAGCAGTTCTTC
-,-,TRBJ1-5,TRBV4-1,15,CASSQGRAGNQPQHF,TGCGCCAGCAGCCAAGGCAGGGCAGGCAATCAGCCCCAGCATTTT